These 3 T cell receptor beta chains were sequenced from one sample in a study of T-cell memory formation after mild COVID-19. TCRdb used MiXCR to reprocess the 5' RACE reads, holding one entry per CDR3 protein. The repertoire holds 250,000 to 400,000 distinct CDR3 sequences, roughly an eighth seen once, with roughly a fifth in the top ten. The sample consisted of PBMCs or a T cell subset sorted from them (not recorded which). The receptors originated from a young man who had mild COVID-19 (a few samples of this study predate the infection). Cell type and time point are not known.

This sequence joins TRBV18 and TRBJ1-2; TRBD1 aligns across 7 bases. The junction had 2 bases not matched to a gene; V was cut back by 5 bases and J by 2 bases. This CDR3 has 13 amino acids. Per germline, CDR1 KGHSH and CDR2 LQKENI. CDR3 nucleotide sequence: TGTGCCAGCTCAATGGACAGGAACTATGGCTACACCTTC. Protein sequence: CASSMDRNYGYTF.

The chain combines TRBV6-6 with TRBJ2-5; perhaps TRBD1 as D (7 bases). Germline V gene data show CDR1 as MNHNY and CDR2 as SVGAGI (reference sequence). The CDR3 is made up of 14 amino acids. Trimming pared 6 bases from V and 2 bases from J, leaving 13 bases between. The CDR3 nucleotides read TGTGCCAGCAGCGGGGGACAGCATCAAGAGACCCAGTACTTC. Its translation: CASSGGQHQETQYF.

This clonotype occurred a few times. The V call is TRBV7-3, the J call TRBJ2-1, with D perhaps matching TRBD1 (6 bases). CDR1 is SGHTA and CDR2 is FQGTGA in the germline V gene. The CDR3 has 16 amino acids. The V and J ends lost 4 bases and 0 bases respectively, with 13 bases between them. CDR3 sequence: CASSSRGRSSYNEQFF. The DNA for the CDR3 is TGTGCCAGCAGCTCCAGGGGAAGGAGCTCCTACAATGAGCAGTTCTTC.